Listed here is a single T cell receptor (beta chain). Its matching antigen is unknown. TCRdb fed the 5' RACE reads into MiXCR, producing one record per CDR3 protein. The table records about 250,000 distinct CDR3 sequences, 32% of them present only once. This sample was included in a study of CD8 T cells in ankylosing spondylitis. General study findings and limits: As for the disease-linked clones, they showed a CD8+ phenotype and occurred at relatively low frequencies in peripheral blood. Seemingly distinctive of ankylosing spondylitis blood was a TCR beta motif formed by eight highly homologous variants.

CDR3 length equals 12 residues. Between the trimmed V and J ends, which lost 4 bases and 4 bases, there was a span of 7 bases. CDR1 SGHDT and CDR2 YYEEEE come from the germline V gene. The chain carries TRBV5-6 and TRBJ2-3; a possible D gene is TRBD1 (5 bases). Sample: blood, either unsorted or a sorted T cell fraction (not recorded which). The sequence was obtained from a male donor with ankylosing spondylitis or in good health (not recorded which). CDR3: CASSPGSDTQYF. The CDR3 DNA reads TGTGCCAGCAGCCCAGGGTCAGATACGCAGTATTTT.